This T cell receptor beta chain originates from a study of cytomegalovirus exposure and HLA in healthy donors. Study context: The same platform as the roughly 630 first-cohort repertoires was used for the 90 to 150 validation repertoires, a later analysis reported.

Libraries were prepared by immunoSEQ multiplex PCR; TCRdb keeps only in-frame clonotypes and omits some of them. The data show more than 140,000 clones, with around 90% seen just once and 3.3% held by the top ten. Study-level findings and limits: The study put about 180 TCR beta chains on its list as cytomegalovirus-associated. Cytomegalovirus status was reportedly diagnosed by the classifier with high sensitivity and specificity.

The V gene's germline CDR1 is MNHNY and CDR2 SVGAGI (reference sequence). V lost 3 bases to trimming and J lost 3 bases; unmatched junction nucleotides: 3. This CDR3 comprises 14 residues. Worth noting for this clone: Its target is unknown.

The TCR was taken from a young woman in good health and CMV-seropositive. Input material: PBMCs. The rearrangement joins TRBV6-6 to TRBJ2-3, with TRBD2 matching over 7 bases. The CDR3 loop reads CASSYAGGTDTQYF. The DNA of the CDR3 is TGTGCCAGCAGTTATGCCGGGGGGACAGATACGCAGTATTTT.